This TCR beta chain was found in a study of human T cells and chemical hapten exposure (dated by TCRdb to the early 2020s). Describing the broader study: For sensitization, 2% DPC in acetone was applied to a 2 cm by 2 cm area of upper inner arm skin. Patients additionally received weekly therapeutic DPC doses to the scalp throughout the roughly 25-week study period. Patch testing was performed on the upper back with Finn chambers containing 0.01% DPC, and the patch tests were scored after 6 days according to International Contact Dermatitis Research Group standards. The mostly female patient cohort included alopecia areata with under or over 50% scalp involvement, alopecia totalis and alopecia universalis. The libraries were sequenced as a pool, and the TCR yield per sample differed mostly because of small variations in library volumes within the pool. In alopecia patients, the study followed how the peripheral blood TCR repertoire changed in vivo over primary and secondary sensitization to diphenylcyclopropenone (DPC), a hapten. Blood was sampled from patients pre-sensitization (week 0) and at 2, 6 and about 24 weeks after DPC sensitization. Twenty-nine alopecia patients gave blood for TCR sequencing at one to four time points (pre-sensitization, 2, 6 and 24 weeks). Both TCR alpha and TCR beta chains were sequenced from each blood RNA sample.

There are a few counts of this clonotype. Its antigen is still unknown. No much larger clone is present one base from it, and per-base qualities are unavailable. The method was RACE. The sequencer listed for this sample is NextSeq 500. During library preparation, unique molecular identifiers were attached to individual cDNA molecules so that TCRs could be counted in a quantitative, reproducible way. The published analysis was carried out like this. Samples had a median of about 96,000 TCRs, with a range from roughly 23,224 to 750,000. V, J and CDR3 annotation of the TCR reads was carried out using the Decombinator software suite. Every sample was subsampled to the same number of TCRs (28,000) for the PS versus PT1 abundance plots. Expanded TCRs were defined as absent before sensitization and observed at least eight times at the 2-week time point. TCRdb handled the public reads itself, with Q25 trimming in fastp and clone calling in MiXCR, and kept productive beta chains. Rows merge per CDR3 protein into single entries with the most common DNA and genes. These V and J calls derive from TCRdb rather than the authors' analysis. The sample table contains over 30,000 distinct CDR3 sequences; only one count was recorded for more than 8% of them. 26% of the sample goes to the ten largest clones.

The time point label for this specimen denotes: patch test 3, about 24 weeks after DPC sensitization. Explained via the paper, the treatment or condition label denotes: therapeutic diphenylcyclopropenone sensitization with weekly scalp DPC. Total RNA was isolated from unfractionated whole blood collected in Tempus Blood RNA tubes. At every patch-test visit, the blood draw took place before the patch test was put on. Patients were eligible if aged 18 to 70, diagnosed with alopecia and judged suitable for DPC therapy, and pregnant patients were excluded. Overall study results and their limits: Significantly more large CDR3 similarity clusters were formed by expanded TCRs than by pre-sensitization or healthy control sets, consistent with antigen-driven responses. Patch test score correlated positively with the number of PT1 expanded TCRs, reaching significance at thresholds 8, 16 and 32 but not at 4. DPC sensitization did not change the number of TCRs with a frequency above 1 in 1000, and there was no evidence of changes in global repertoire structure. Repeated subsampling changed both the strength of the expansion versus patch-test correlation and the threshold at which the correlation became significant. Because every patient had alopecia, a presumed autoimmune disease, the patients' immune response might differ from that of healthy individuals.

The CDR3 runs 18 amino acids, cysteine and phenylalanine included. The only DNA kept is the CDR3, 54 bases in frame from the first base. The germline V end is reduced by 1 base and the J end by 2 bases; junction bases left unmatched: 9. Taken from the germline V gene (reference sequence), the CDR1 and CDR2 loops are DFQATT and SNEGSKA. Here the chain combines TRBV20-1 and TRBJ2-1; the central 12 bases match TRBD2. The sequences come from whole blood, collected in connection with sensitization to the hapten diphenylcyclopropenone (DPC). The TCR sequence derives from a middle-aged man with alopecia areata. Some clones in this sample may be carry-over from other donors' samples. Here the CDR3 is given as CSARVGTSGRSPYNEQFF. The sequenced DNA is TGCAGTGCTAGAGTGGGTACTAGCGGGAGGTCCCCCTACAATGAGCAGTTCTTC.